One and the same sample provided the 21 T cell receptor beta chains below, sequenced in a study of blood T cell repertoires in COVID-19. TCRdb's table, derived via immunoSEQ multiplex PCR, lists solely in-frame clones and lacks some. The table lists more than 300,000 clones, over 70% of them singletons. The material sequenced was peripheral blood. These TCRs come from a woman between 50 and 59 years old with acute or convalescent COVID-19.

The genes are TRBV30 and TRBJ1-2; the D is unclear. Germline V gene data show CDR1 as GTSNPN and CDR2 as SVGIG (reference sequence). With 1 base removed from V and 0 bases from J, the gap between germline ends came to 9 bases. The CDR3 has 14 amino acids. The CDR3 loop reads CAWSEPLANYGYTF. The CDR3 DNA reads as TGTGCCTGGAGTGAGCCTCTAGCTAACTATGGCTACACCTTC.

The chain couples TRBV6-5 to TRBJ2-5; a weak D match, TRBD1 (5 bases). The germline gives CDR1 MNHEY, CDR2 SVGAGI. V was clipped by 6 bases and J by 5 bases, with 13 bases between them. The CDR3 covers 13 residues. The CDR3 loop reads CASSPQGAETQYF. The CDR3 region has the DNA TGTGCCAGCAGCCCCCAGGGTGCGGAGACCCAGTACTTC.

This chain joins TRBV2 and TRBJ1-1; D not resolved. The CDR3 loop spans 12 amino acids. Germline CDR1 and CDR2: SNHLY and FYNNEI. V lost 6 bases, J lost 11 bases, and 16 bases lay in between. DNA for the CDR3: TGTGCCAGCAGCCAAGAGGGAGACCGGGCTTTCTTT. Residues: CASSQEGDRAFF.

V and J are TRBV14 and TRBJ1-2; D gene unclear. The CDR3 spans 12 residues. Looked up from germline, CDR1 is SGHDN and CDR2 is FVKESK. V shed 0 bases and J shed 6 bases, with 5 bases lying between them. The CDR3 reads CASSQDFDGYTF. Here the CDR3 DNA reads TGTGCCAGCAGCCAAGATTTCGATGGCTACACCTTC.

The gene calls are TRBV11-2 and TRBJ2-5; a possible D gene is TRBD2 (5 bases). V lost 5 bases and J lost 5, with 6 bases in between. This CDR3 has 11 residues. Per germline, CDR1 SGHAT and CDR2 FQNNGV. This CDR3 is CASSRGETQYF. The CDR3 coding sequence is TGTGCCAGCAGCCGAGGGGAGACCCAGTACTTC.

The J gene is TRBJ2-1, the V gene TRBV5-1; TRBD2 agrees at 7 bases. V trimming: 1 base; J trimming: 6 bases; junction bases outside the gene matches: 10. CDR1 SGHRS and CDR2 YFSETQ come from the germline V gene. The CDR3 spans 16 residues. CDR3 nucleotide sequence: TGCGCCAGCAGCTTGTCTGGTTCGGGACTACCCAATGAGCAGTTCTTC. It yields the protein CASSLSGSGLPNEQFF.

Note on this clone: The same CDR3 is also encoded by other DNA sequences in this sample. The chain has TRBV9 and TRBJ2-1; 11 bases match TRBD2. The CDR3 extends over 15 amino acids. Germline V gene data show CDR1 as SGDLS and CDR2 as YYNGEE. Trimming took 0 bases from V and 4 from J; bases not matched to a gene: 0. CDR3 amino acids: CASSVGLAGYNEQFF. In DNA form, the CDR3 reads TGTGCCAGCAGCGTAGGACTAGCGGGGTACAATGAGCAGTTCTTC.

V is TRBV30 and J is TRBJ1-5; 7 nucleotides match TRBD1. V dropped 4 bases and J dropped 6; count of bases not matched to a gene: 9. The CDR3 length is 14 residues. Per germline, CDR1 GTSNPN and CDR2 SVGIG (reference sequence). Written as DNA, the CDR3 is TGTGCCTGGACTCCACAGGGGATGGGTCAGCCCCAGCATTTT. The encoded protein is CAWTPQGMGQPQHF.

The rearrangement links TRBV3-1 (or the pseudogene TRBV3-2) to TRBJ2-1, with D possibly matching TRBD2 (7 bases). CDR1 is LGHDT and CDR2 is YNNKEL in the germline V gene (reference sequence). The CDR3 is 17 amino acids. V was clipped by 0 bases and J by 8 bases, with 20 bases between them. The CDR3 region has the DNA TGTGCCAGCAGCCAAGATCGAGGGGGGGCCGTCGGGTATGAGCAGTTCTTC. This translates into CASSQDRGGAVGYEQFF.

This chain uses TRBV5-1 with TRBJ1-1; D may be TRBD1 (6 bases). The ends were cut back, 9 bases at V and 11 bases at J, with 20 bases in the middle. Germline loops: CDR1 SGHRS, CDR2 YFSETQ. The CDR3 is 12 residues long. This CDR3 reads CAIDRGGDLAFF. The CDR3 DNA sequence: TGCGCCATCGATAGGGGGGGTGACTTGGCTTTCTTT.

CDR3 protein: CASSLDQQPQHF. For the CDR3, the DNA is TGTGCCAGCAGCTTAGATCAGCAGCCCCAGCATTTT. The V gene is TRBV7-9, the J gene TRBJ1-5, with D hard to call. The V gene's germline CDR1 is SEHNR and CDR2 FQNEAQ (reference sequence). The CDR3 is 12 amino acids. The V end lost 1 base, the J end lost 7 bases, and 5 bases lay between the germline ends. The entire variable domain, with the rest obtained from reference TRBV7-9 and TRBJ1-5, is as follows: DTGVSQNPRHKITKRGQNVTFRCDPISEHNRLYWYRQTLGQGPEFLTYFQNEAQLEKSRLLSDRFSAERPKGSFSTLEIQRTEQGDSAMYLCASSLDQQPQHFGDGTRLSIL.

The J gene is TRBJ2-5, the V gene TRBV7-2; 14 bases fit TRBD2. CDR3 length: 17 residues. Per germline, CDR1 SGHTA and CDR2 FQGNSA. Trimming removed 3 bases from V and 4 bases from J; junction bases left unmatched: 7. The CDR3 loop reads CASSLTSGGARGETQYF. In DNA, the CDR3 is TGTGCCAGCAGCTTGACTAGCGGGGGGGCTCGAGGAGAGACCCAGTACTTC.

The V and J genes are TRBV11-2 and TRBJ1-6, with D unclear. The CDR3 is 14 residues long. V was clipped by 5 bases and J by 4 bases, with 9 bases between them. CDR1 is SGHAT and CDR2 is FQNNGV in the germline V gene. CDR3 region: CASSPTGYNSPLHF. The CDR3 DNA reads TGTGCCAGCAGCCCAACGGGGTATAATTCACCCCTCCACTTT.

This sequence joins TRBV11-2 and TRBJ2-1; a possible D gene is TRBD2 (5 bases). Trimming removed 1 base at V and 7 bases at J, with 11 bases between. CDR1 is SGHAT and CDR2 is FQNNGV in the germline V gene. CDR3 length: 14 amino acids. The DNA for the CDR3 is TGTGCCAGCAGCTTAGCTCCGGGAAGGAATGAGCAGTTCTTC. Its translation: CASSLAPGRNEQFF. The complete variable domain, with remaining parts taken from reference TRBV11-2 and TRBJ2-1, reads EAGVAQSPRYKIIEKRQSVAFWCNPISGHATLYWYQQILGQGPKLLIQFQNNGVVDDSQLPKDRFSAERLKGVDSTLKIQPAKLEDSAVYLCASSLAPGRNEQFFGPGTRLTVL.

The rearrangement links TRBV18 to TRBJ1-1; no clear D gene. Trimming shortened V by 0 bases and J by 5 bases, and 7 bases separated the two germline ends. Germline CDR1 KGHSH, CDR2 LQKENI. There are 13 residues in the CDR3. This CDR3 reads CASSPPSVTEAFF. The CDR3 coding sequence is TGTGCCAGCTCACCACCGTCGGTAACTGAAGCTTTCTTT. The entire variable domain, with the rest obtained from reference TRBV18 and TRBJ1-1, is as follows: NAGVMQNPRHLVRRRGQEARLRCSPMKGHSHVYWYRQLPEEGLKFMVYLQKENIIDESGMPKERFSAEFPKEGPSILRIQQVVRGDSAAYFCASSPPSVTEAFFGQGTRLTVV.

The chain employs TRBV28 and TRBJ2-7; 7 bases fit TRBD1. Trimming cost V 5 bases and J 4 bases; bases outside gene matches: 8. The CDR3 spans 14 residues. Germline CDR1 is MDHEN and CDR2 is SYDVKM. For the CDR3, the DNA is TGTGCCAGCAGTCGTACAGGGGCCCTTTACGAGCAGTACTTC. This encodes CASSRTGALYEQYF.

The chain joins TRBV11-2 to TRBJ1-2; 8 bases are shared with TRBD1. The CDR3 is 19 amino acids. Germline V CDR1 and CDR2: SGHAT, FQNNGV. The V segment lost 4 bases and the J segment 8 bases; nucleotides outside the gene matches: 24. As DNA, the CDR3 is TGTGCCAGCAGCTCTCTTCTCCTCCCACGCGACAGGGGAGGACGGGGCTACACCTTC. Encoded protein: CASSSLLLPRDRGGRGYTF. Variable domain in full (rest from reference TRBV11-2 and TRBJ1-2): EAGVAQSPRYKIIEKRQSVAFWCNPISGHATLYWYQQILGQGPKLLIQFQNNGVVDDSQLPKDRFSAERLKGVDSTLKIQPAKLEDSAVYLCASSSLLLPRDRGGRGYTFGSGTRLTVV.

The CDR3 nucleotides read TGTGCCAGTACCCCTGATCAGGGGGTTGATCAGCCCCAGCATTTT. It specifies CASTPDQGVDQPQHF. The chain links TRBV19 to TRBJ1-5, with TRBD1 matching over 7 bases. The germline V gene encodes CDR1 LNHDA and CDR2 SQIVND (reference sequence). The CDR3 consists of 15 residues. Trimming took 7 bases from V and 5 from J; bases not matched to a gene: 11.

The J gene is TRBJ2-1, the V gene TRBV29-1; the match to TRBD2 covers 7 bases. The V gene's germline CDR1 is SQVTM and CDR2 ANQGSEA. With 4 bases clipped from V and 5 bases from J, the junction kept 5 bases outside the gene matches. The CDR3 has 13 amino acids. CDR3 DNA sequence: TGCAGCGTTGCGAGTAGCGGGCACAATGAGCAGTTCTTC. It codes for CSVASSGHNEQFF.

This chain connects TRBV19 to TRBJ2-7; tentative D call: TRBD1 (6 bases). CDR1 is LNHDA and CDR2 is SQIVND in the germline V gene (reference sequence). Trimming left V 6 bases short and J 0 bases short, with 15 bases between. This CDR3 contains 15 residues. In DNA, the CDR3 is TGTGCCAGTAGACCGAGGGACACTAACTCCTACGAGCAGTACTTC. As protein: CASRPRDTNSYEQYF.

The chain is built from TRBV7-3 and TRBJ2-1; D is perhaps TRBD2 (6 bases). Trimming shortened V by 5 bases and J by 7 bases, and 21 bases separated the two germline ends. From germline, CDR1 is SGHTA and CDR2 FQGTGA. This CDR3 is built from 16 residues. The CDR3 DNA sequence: TGTGCCAGCAGCGAGTCCTTAAGCGGAGGGGAAAATGAGCAGTTCTTC. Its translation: CASSESLSGGENEQFF.